This T cell receptor beta chain appears in the sequencing data of a study of T cells in Graves' hyperthyroidism and ophthalmopathy. Overall study context: Before any treatment, at initial diagnosis, peripheral blood was collected.

Hyperthyroidism, newly diagnosed and lasting under 2 months, affected patients aged 18 to 65. Orbital computed tomography, thyroid ultrasound, serum thyroxine and TRAb, and clinical symptoms together informed the diagnoses. V was clipped by 0 bases and J by 2 bases, with 11 bases between them. The CDR3 spans 16 residues. Germline assignment: CDR1 MGHRA and CDR2 YSYEKL. TCR beta CDR3 regions were amplified from RNA transcripts. First-round RT-PCR targeting the TCR CDR3 was performed with the HTBI primer set. TCRdb ran MiXCR on the multiplex PCR reads and lists one entry per CDR3 protein. The sample lists over 700,000 distinct CDR3 sequences; 35% to 45% were seen once.

Input material: blood. The sequence was collected from a man younger than 35 with Graves' hyperthyroidism. The rearrangement links TRBV4-1 to TRBJ1-3, with unresolved D. The CDR3 sequence: CASSQEGPGTGNTIYF. CDR3 DNA: TGCGCCAGCAGCCAAGAAGGTCCCGGGACTGGAAACACCATATATTTT.